The T cell receptor beta chain under discussion was sequenced for a study of OX40 agonist ivuxolimab in advanced cancers. Concerning the study at large: Ivuxolimab was an agonistic, fully human IgG2 monoclonal antibody directed against OX40 (CD134), a costimulatory receptor. Intravenous ivuxolimab was administered to patients every 2 weeks at six dose levels: 0.01, 0.1, 0.3, 1.5, 3 and 10 mg/kg. Of the 50 to 55 dose-escalation patients, hepatocellular carcinoma was present in 19, melanoma in roughly 15, renal cell carcinoma in 9 and head and neck cancer in 9. A male proportion of almost 85% and a mean age of about 60 years, ranging from about 23 to 90, were recorded for the dose-escalation cohort. Patients were allowed to have had prior anti-PD-1, anti-PD-L1 or anti-CTLA-4 therapy, and less than 45% of the dose-escalation patients had previously received checkpoint inhibitors. Partial responses occurred in three dose-escalation patients, of whom one had hepatocellular carcinoma and two had cutaneous melanoma. Peripheral TCRbeta sequencing was intended to test whether TCR sequence diversity was altered and clonal T-cell expansion was caused by ivuxolimab. The paper covers the monotherapy dose-escalation part of the phase I ivuxolimab trial, which included N ≈ 52 patients. Broader findings and caveats from the paper: Antigen specificity was not determined for the clonally expanded peripheral T cells. Partial responders in the 0.1-3.0 mg/kg groups had among the lowest normalized peripheral clonal expansion, especially among CD8+ T cells. After ivuxolimab, CD8+ T cells had more expanded clones than CD4+ T cells on average. Low levels of normalized T-cell clonal expansion were also shown by some nonresponding patients. At doses of 0.1 to 3.0 mg/kg, clonal expansion of both CD4+ and CD8+ blood T cells was observed from baseline to week 6.

The germline V gene yields SGHDT for CDR1 and YYEEEE for CDR2. The junction shows trimming of 3 bases on V and 2 bases on J, and the gene matches do not reach 12 bases of it. Taken from cysteine to phenylalanine, the CDR3 has 17 residues. Only CDR3 DNA remains: 51 bases, in frame from the first base. The trial excluded patients who had a history of autoimmune disease or who were on systemic immunosuppression. In every dose cohort, peripheral blood was drawn for TCR sequencing at baseline, cycle 4 day 1, and cycle 7 day 1. Samples were obtained from an open-label, multicenter, first-in-human phase I dose-escalation trial of ivuxolimab. The trial enrolled adults with locally advanced or metastatic head and neck squamous cell, hepatocellular, melanoma or renal cell carcinoma. Before TCR sequencing, CD4+ T cells and CD8+ T cells were sorted from peripheral blood as separate populations. Genomic DNA was isolated from the sorted cells so that the TCRbeta CDR3 region could be sequenced. The immunoSEQ Assay was used to sequence the TCRbeta CDR3 regions. What TCRdb holds here is the immuneACCESS table cut down to in-frame rearrangements. Part of the clones is not present; checked against another copy, under half of the missing clones reflect an unresolved V gene, and the others are unexplained. The sample table shows 80,000 or so clones, and roughly 91% are seen once. Approximately 14% of the sample belongs to the ten largest clones.

A remark on this clone: Its antigen is still unknown. Base qualities are not provided; no much larger clone lies one nucleotide away.

The sample was CD4+ or CD8+ T cells sorted from blood, taken in a trial of the OX40 agonist ivuxolimab. Recombination linked TRBV5-6 to TRBJ2-5; 8 junctional bases match TRBD1. The clonotype was recovered from an adult with an advanced solid tumor such as melanoma, head and neck, liver or kidney cancer. The bases read TGTGCCAGCAGCTGGGCACAGGGGGGCCTCACTCAAGAGACCCAGTACTTC. Its translation reads: CASSWAQGGLTQETQYF.